Listed below are T cell receptor beta chains from one sample, sequenced in a study of regulatory T cells in long-lasting Graves disease. MiXCR, applied by TCRdb to the multiplex PCR reads, yields one record per CDR3 protein. The sample holds about 200,000 distinct CDR3 sequences; around 20% are singletons and the top ten take 22%. The sequencing used peripheral blood mononuclear cells (PBMCs), collected at new diagnosis, from a patient treated with antithyroid drugs. Receptors were obtained from a female donor with Graves disease. Each CDR3 is given with its conserved first and last residue. The order of the fields is J gene, clone size, D gene, V gene, CDR3 DNA, CDR3 protein. The D gene is left open where the match is weak. Each size is once, few, many or a size class.

>TRBJ2-1|many|.|TRBV4-1
TGCGCCAGCAGCCCCTGGGGAAGCGTCGGGTCCTACAATGAGCAGTTCTTC
CASSPWGSVGSYNEQFF
>TRBJ1-1|many|.|TRBV10-2
TGCGCCAGCAAGGGGTTGAACACTGAAGCTTTCTTT
CASKGLNTEAFF
>TRBJ1-1|many|.|TRBV28
TGTGCCAGCAGTTACCTAGGGACGGCAGCTTTCTTT
CASSYLGTAAFF
>TRBJ1-4|many|TRBD1|TRBV20-1
TGCAGTGCTAGAGGTCCCCCCAGGGGGGTAACTAATGAAAAACTGTTTTTT
CSARGPPRGVTNEKLFF
>TRBJ1-1|few|.|TRBV7-6
TGTGCCAGCAGCTTAGTAGGGGTCGATATACTGAACACTGAAGCTTTCTTT
CASSLVGVDILNTEAFF
>TRBJ1-6|many|.|TRBV2
TGTGCCAGCACCCGCCGGGGGGGTACAGGCGATTCTAATTCACCCCTCCACTTT
CASTRRGGTGDSNSPLHF
>TRBJ2-7|many|.|TRBV6-1
TGTGCCAGCCAAAGGGGCCGGGACCCTTTAGTCGAGCAGTACTTC
CASQRGRDPLVEQYF
>TRBJ1-2|many|.|TRBV12-3/TRBV12-4
TGTGCCAGCAGTTCCAGGGCTAACTATGGCTACACCTTC
CASSSRANYGYTF
>TRBJ2-3|few|TRBD2|TRBV6-2/TRBV6-3
TGTGCCAGCGCTAGCGGGAGTCAGGGTGGGGATACGCAGTATTTT
CASASGSQGGDTQYF
>TRBJ1-2|many|.|TRBV19
TGTGCCAGTAGTATTGAACTTTTCGGAAGCTATGGCTACACCTTC
CASSIELFGSYGYTF
>TRBJ2-1|many|.|TRBV12-3/TRBV12-4
TGTGCCAGCAGTTTTTCTGGGCACAATGAGCAGTTCTTC
CASSFSGHNEQFF
>TRBJ2-1|many|.|TRBV7-3
TGTGCCAGCAGCTTATTTCCTGGTTACAATGAGCAGTTCTTC
CASSLFPGYNEQFF
>TRBJ2-5|few|.|TRBV5-6
TGTGCCAGCAGCCCGGCTCCTACGCAAGAGACCCAGTACTTC
CASSPAPTQETQYF
>TRBJ2-1|many|TRBD2|TRBV6-4
TGTGCCAGCAGTGCGACTAGCGGGAGAGGCAATGAGCAGTTCTTC
CASSATSGRGNEQFF